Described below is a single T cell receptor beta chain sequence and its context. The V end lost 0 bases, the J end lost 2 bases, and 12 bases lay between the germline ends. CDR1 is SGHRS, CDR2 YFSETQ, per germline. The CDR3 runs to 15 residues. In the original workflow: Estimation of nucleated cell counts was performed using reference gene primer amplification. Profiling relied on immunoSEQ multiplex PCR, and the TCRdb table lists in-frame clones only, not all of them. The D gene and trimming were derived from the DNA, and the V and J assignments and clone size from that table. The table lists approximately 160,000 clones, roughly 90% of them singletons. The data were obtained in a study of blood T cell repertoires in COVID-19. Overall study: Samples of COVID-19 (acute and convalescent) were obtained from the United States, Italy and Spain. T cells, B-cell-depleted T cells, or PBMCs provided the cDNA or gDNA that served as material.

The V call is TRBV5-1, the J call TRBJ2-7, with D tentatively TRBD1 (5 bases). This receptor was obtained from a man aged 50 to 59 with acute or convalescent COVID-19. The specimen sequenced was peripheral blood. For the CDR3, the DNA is TGCGCCAGCAGCTTGGGGTTGCAAGGGGCCTACGAGCAGTACTTC. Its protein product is CASSLGLQGAYEQYF.